The 21 T cell receptor beta chains below come from one sample, sequenced in a study of blood T cell repertoires in COVID-19. Clones were sequenced by immunoSEQ multiplex PCR, and TCRdb holds only the in-frame ones, with some missing. The sample consists of under 350,000 clones, roughly 85% of them appearing once. Sequencing was carried out using peripheral blood. The receptors shown here come from a woman in her forties or fifties who had recovered from COVID-19.

The chain carries TRBV5-5 and TRBJ2-7; the match to TRBD1 covers 11 bases. Germline loops: CDR1 SGHKS, CDR2 YYEKEE (reference sequence). This CDR3 is 13 amino acids long. The V gene end was trimmed by 4 bases and the J gene end by 5 bases; junction bases not matched to a gene: 2. CDR3: CASSTGQGDEQYF. The CDR3 DNA sequence: TGTGCCAGCAGCACGGGACAGGGGGACGAGCAGTACTTC. Drawing the rest from reference TRBV5-5 and TRBJ2-7, the complete variable domain is DAGVTQSPTHLIKTRGQQVTLRCSPISGHKSVSWYQQVLGQGPQFIFQYYEKEERGRGNFPDRFSARQFPNYSSELNVNALLLGDSALYLCASSTGQGDEQYFGPGTRLTVT.

This rearrangement joins TRBV13 to TRBJ1-2; a weak D match, TRBD1 (5 bases). Germline assignment: CDR1 PRHDT and CDR2 FYEKMQ (reference sequence). The CDR3 totals 15 residues. V lost 5 bases and J 2 bases, leaving 15 bases between the germline ends. CDR3 DNA: TGTGCCAGCAGCCCAAGACGGGGGTGGAACTATGGCTACACCTTC. Protein sequence: CASSPRRGWNYGYTF. The variable domain in full, completed from reference TRBV13 and TRBJ1-2, reads AAGVIQSPRHLIKEKRETATLKCYPIPRHDTVYWYQQGPGQDPQFLISFYEKMQSDKGSIPDRFSAQQFSDYHSELNMSSLELGDSALYFCASSPRRGWNYGYTFGSGTRLTVV.

The chain has TRBV27 and TRBJ1-6; possibly TRBD1 for D (6 bases). Trimming removed 5 bases at V and 0 bases at J, with 20 bases between. The CDR3 totals 19 residues. The germline gives CDR1 MNHEY, CDR2 SMNVEV (reference sequence). This CDR3 is CASSLQQGLISSYNSPLHF. CDR3 in DNA: TGTGCCAGCAGTCTCCAACAGGGATTGATTAGCTCCTATAATTCACCCCTCCACTTT.

The rearrangement uses TRBV14 and TRBJ2-7, with D uncertain. The germline V gene encodes CDR1 SGHDN and CDR2 FVKESK. The ends were cut back, 5 bases at V and 4 bases at J, with 12 bases in the middle. This CDR3 contains 13 residues. CDR3 in DNA: TGTGCCAGCAGCATTGGTGCGATATACGAGCAGTACTTC. It is translated as CASSIGAIYEQYF. The full variable domain, completed using reference TRBV14 and TRBJ2-7, is EAGVTQFPSHSVIEKGQTVTLRCDPISGHDNLYWYRRVMGKEIKFLLHFVKESKQDESGMPNNRFLAERTGGTYSTLKVQPAELEDSGVYFCASSIGAIYEQYFGPGTRLTVT.

The rearrangement links TRBV9 to TRBJ2-3; TRBD2 is a possible D gene (6 bases). The germline CDR1 and CDR2 sequences are SGDLS and YYNGEE. There are 15 residues in the CDR3. V was cut by 4 bases and J by 3 bases, with 15 bases left in between. DNA for the CDR3: TGTGCCAGCAGCCGAACCATTCTAGCGACAGATACGCAGTATTTT. Translated: CASSRTILATDTQYF.

The chain couples TRBV10-3 to TRBJ1-2, with 7 bases fitting TRBD1. The CDR3 runs 13 residues. V shed 0 bases and J 8 bases; nucleotides not matched to a gene: 3. Per germline, CDR1 ENHRY and CDR2 SYGVKD. This CDR3 reads CAISESEGAGYTF. DNA for the CDR3: TGTGCCATCAGTGAGTCCGAGGGGGCCGGCTACACCTTC.

The V and J genes are TRBV6-5 and TRBJ2-2; 8 nucleotides match TRBD2. CDR3 length equals 15 residues. In germline, CDR1 is MNHEY, CDR2 SVGAGI. Trimming took 6 bases from V and 2 from J; bases not matched to a gene: 5. Here the CDR3 DNA reads TGTGCCAGCAGGCAACTAGCGGCCAACACCGGGGAGCTGTTTTTT. Translation: CASRQLAANTGELFF.

The chain combines TRBV6-2 or TRBV6-3 with TRBJ2-5; D is undetermined. V was clipped by 7 bases and J by 5 bases, with 8 bases between them. Germline loops: CDR1 MNHEY, CDR2 SVGEGT. There are 11 residues in the CDR3. CDR3 protein: CASIPRETQYF. The CDR3 region has the DNA TGTGCCAGCATCCCGAGGGAGACCCAGTACTTC.

J is TRBJ1-1 and V is TRBV19, with 11 nucleotides matching TRBD1. Germline V gene lookup returns CDR1 LNHDA and CDR2 SQIVND (reference sequence). V dropped 8 bases and J dropped 3; count of bases not matched to a gene: 8. CDR3 length: 15 amino acids. CDR3 DNA: TGTGCCAGTGGGACAGGGGGAATGGGGTACACTGAAGCTTTCTTT. Amino acids: CASGTGGMGYTEAFF.

This chain links TRBV7-9 with TRBJ2-1; TRBD2 aligns across 8 bases. There are 14 residues in the CDR3. Germline V gene lookup returns CDR1 SEHNR and CDR2 FQNEAQ (reference sequence). Trimming at V came to 4 bases and at J to 4 bases, leaving 3 bases not matched to a gene. CDR3 protein: CASSSSSGYNEQFF. The DNA for the CDR3 is TGTGCCAGCAGCTCGTCTAGCGGGTACAATGAGCAGTTCTTC.

The chain joins TRBV30 to TRBJ2-6, with TRBD2 as a possible D gene (5 bases). V was pared by 8 bases and J by 1 base, with 15 bases between. The CDR3 contains 15 residues. Per the germline V gene, CDR1 is GTSNPN and CDR2 is SVGIG (reference sequence). The CDR3 loop reads CATPRGRSGANVLTF. The CDR3 DNA sequence: TGTGCCACCCCCCGGGGAAGGTCTGGGGCCAACGTCCTGACTTTC.

This sequence joins TRBV7-9 and TRBJ2-1; 9 positions match TRBD2. Germline assignment: CDR1 SEHNR and CDR2 FQNEAQ (reference sequence). J was trimmed by 2 bases and V by 6 bases; bases with no gene match: 8. This CDR3 is built from 16 residues. CDR3 nucleotides: TGTGCCAGCAGAACCGAGGGCGGGAGGGCCTACAATGAGCAGTTCTTC. This translates into CASRTEGGRAYNEQFF. Full variable domain (outside the CDR3, taken from reference TRBV7-9 and TRBJ2-1): DTGVSQNPRHKITKRGQNVTFRCDPISEHNRLYWYRQTLGQGPEFLTYFQNEAQLEKSRLLSDRFSAERPKGSFSTLEIQRTEQGDSAMYLCASRTEGGRAYNEQFFGPGTRLTVL.

This clone came up once. The chain links TRBV4-2 to TRBJ2-7; 15 bases are shared with TRBD2. This CDR3 contains 16 residues. CDR1 and CDR2 from the germline V gene are LGHNA and YNFKEQ. J was trimmed by 4 bases and V by 4 bases; bases with no gene match: 5. The CDR3 loop is CASSPDGLAGGYEQYF. The CDR3 DNA is TGTGCCAGCAGCCCGGACGGACTAGCGGGGGGGTACGAGCAGTACTTC.

The rearrangement uses TRBV6-5 and TRBJ2-7; D possibly corresponds to TRBD2 (6 bases). The germline V and J ends were trimmed by 6 bases and 0 bases, with 15 bases remaining between them. The CDR3 totals 15 residues. Germline CDR1 is MNHEY and CDR2 is SVGAGI. CDR3 in amino acids: CASSRDLRSSYEQYF. CDR3 DNA: TGTGCCAGCAGCAGGGACTTGAGGAGCTCCTACGAGCAGTACTTC.

This clone was observed at least ten times. The chain is built from TRBV5-4 and TRBJ2-5; D remains unclear. The length of the CDR3 is 16 residues. Germline loops: CDR1 SGHNT, CDR2 YYREEE (reference sequence). Trimming stripped 3 bases from V and 5 bases from J, with 20 bases between. The CDR3 here is CASSSSASGPVETQYF. CDR3 bases: TGTGCCAGCAGCTCATCCGCATCGGGTCCAGTGGAGACCCAGTACTTC. The full variable domain, completed using reference TRBV5-4 and TRBJ2-5, is ETGVTQSPTHLIKTRGQQVTLRCSSQSGHNTVSWYQQALGQGPQFIFQYYREEENGRGNFPPRFSGLQFPNYSSELNVNALELDDSALYLCASSSSASGPVETQYFGPGTRLLVL.

The chain recombines TRBV28 with TRBJ2-1; 9 nucleotides match TRBD1. This CDR3 contains 16 residues. CDR1 is MDHEN, CDR2 SYDVKM, per germline. The V gene end was trimmed by 6 bases and the J gene end by 7 bases; junction bases not matched to a gene: 13. The CDR3 DNA follows: TGTGCCAGCAGAACCATTACCGGGACAGGGTTTAATGAGCAGTTCTTC. The encoded protein is CASRTITGTGFNEQFF.

This chain connects TRBV21-1 to TRBJ2-3; TRBD2, the D gene given by the table, was not confirmed from the DNA. TRBV21-1 is designated a pseudogene. The CDR3 covers 15 residues. Here the CDR3 reads CASSKGRAFPDTQYF. In DNA, the CDR3 is TGTGCCAGCAGCAAGGGGAGGGCTTTTCCAGATACGCAGTATTTT.

The chain is built from TRBV27 and TRBJ2-1; D might be TRBD2 (6 bases). Looked up from germline, CDR1 is MNHEY and CDR2 is SMNVEV (reference sequence). Trimming took off 5 bases at V and 8 bases at J, with 16 bases between the two ends. This CDR3 has 14 amino acids. The CDR3, as DNA: TGTGCCAGCAGTCCTGGCGGGACGCGGGATGAGCAGTTCTTC. It encodes CASSPGGTRDEQFF.

The chain uses TRBV6-2 or TRBV6-3 and TRBJ2-1, with 9 bases identical to TRBD1. The ends lost 5 bases at V and 4 bases at J; junction bases unmatched: 3. Germline-derived CDR1 and CDR2 are MNHEY and SVGEGT. CDR3 length equals 14 residues. CDR3 loop: CASSGGTGYNEQFF. The CDR3 DNA reads TGTGCCAGCAGTGGGGGGACAGGGTACAATGAGCAGTTCTTC.

The gene calls are TRBV24-1 and TRBJ2-7; a possible D gene is TRBD1 (6 bases). Trimming took 6 bases from V and 2 from J, leaving 13 bases between them. CDR1 and CDR2 (germline): KGHDR, SFDVKD. This CDR3 has 14 residues. CDR3 sequence reads: CATSPRDKAYEQYF. The CDR3 region has the DNA TGTGCCACCAGTCCTCGGGACAAGGCCTACGAGCAGTACTTC.

The gene calls are TRBV4-3 and TRBJ2-7; possibly TRBD2 for D (6 bases). V lost 0 bases and J 1 base, leaving 19 bases between the germline ends. CDR1 is LGHNA, CDR2 YSLEER, per germline. The CDR3 has 18 amino acids. In DNA form, the CDR3 reads TGCGCCAGCAGCCAAGATTTTGTTGCGATCGGGGGATCCTACGAGCAGTACTTC. Protein sequence: CASSQDFVAIGGSYEQYF.